These T cell receptor beta chains were read from a single sample in a study of T-cell reconstitution after alpha-beta-depleted transplantation in children. TCRdb used MiXCR to reprocess the PCR reads, holding one entry per CDR3 protein. The repertoire holds roughly 250,000 distinct CDR3 sequences, with roughly 8.2% as singletons. The sequences come from PBMCs, mostly from graft donor cells, collected 180 days after TCRalphabeta/CD19-depleted stem cell transplant. The receptors here all came from a male patient between 10 and 17 years old who had a stem cell transplant for acute lymphoblastic leukemia, so the T cells may come from the graft donor. The CDR3 runs from the conserved cysteine through the conserved F or W. Fields, in order: J gene, D gene, V gene, clone size, CDR3 DNA, CDR3 protein. The D gene is left open where the match is weak. Expanded clones are given a class, and other clones once, few, many or no size at all.

j_call: TRBJ1-2; d_call: NA; v_call: TRBV12-3/TRBV12-4; clone_size: many; cdr3_nt: TGTGCCAGCAGTTTCAGGGTAACCAACTATGGCTACACCTTC; cdr3_aa: CASSFRVTNYGYTF
j_call: TRBJ2-4; d_call: TRBD1; v_call: TRBV12-3/TRBV12-4; clone_size: many; cdr3_nt: TGTGCCAGCAGTTTAACAGGGGACATTCAGTACTTC; cdr3_aa: CASSLTGDIQYF
j_call: TRBJ2-7; d_call: NA; v_call: TRBV6-2/TRBV6-3; clone_size: many; cdr3_nt: TGTGCCGCCCCCTTAACACCCGGGATGGATGATAACGAGCAGTACTTC; cdr3_aa: CAAPLTPGMDDNEQYF
j_call: TRBJ2-5; d_call: TRBD2; v_call: TRBV12-3/TRBV12-4; clone_size: many; cdr3_nt: TGTGCCAGCAGCTCTGGACTAGCGTACGAGACCCAGTACTTC; cdr3_aa: CASSSGLAYETQYF
j_call: TRBJ2-7; d_call: TRBD1; v_call: TRBV5-1; clone_size: many; cdr3_nt: TGCGCCAGCAGCAGGCTCACAGGGGACGGCGAGCAGTACTTC; cdr3_aa: CASSRLTGDGEQYF
j_call: TRBJ1-1; d_call: TRBD1; v_call: TRBV19; clone_size: many; cdr3_nt: TGTGCCAGTAGTCGCAGACAGGGAGGGATTGACACTGAAGCTTTCTTT; cdr3_aa: CASSRRQGGIDTEAFF
j_call: TRBJ2-1; d_call: NA; v_call: TRBV19; clone_size: many; cdr3_nt: TGTGCCAGTAGTATGAAAAGGACCCTCTCCTACAATGAGCAGTTCTTC; cdr3_aa: CASSMKRTLSYNEQFF
j_call: TRBJ2-5; d_call: TRBD2; v_call: TRBV20-1; clone_size: many; cdr3_nt: TGCAGTGCCTACTATGTAATGAGCGGGGGTGAGACCCAGTACTTC; cdr3_aa: CSAYYVMSGGETQYF
j_call: TRBJ2-1; d_call: TRBD2; v_call: TRBV28; clone_size: many; cdr3_nt: TGTGCCAGCAGGTCCATAGCGGGGTCCTACAATGAGCAGTTCTTC; cdr3_aa: CASRSIAGSYNEQFF
j_call: TRBJ2-5; d_call: TRBD2; v_call: TRBV29-1; clone_size: many; cdr3_nt: TGCAGCGTACTCGGGGAGGGAGGAGAGACCCAGTACTTC; cdr3_aa: CSVLGEGGETQYF
j_call: TRBJ1-3; d_call: TRBD1; v_call: TRBV10-3; clone_size: many; cdr3_nt: TGTGCCATCGGACAGGGTTTCTCTGGAAACACCATATATTTT; cdr3_aa: CAIGQGFSGNTIYF
j_call: TRBJ1-2; d_call: NA; v_call: TRBV4-1; clone_size: many; cdr3_nt: TGCGCCAGCAGCCAAGATAGTCTTAGGTTGGCAGGGAGCTATGGCTACACCTTC; cdr3_aa: CASSQDSLRLAGSYGYTF
j_call: TRBJ2-1; d_call: NA; v_call: TRBV20-1; clone_size: many; cdr3_nt: TGCAGTGCTAGAGTATTGGGAGAGAGGGGAGACAATGAGCAGTTCTTC; cdr3_aa: CSARVLGERGDNEQFF
j_call: TRBJ2-5; d_call: TRBD2; v_call: TRBV4-1; clone_size: many; cdr3_nt: TGCGCCAGCAGCCCAACCCCGGGACTAGCGGAGCCGTACCAAGAGACCCAGTACTTC; cdr3_aa: CASSPTPGLAEPYQETQYF
j_call: TRBJ2-5; d_call: NA; v_call: TRBV18; clone_size: many; cdr3_nt: TGTGCCAGCTCACCATTACAGGGTGGGGAGACCCAGTACTTC; cdr3_aa: CASSPLQGGETQYF
j_call: TRBJ2-3; d_call: TRBD1; v_call: TRBV2; clone_size: many; cdr3_nt: TGTGCCAGCAGTGATGGGACAGTTAGCACAGATACGCAGTATTTT; cdr3_aa: CASSDGTVSTDTQYF
j_call: TRBJ2-7; d_call: NA; v_call: TRBV18; clone_size: many; cdr3_nt: TGTGCCAGCTCACCACCGGGTCAGGGGATCGAGTTCGTTTACGAGCAGTACTTC; cdr3_aa: CASSPPGQGIEFVYEQYF
j_call: TRBJ2-3; d_call: NA; v_call: TRBV20-1; clone_size: many; cdr3_nt: TGCAGTGCTAGAGGGGGGCCTAAACCTTCCACAGATACGCAGTATTTT; cdr3_aa: CSARGGPKPSTDTQYF
j_call: TRBJ2-5; d_call: TRBD1; v_call: TRBV10-1; clone_size: many; cdr3_nt: TGCGCCATACGGACAGGGGAGACCCAGTACTTC; cdr3_aa: CAIRTGETQYF
j_call: TRBJ2-5; d_call: NA; v_call: TRBV6-6; clone_size: many; cdr3_nt: TGTGCCAGCAGTTACCCCGGAGAGACCCAGTACTTC; cdr3_aa: CASSYPGETQYF
j_call: TRBJ2-1; d_call: TRBD2; v_call: TRBV12-3/TRBV12-4; clone_size: many; cdr3_nt: TGTGCCAGCAGCCAAGGACTAGCGTATGAGCAGTTCTTC; cdr3_aa: CASSQGLAYEQFF
j_call: TRBJ1-5; d_call: NA; v_call: TRBV23-1; clone_size: many; cdr3_nt: TGCGCCAGCACCCATTCCCCACCAGGGGAGGATCAGCCCCAGCATTTT; cdr3_aa: CASTHSPPGEDQPQHF
j_call: TRBJ2-1; d_call: TRBD2; v_call: TRBV12-3/TRBV12-4; clone_size: many; cdr3_nt: TGTGCCAGCAGTCCCGACCGACTAGCGGGGCGATCCCCAACGTACAATGAGCAGTTCTTC; cdr3_aa: CASSPDRLAGRSPTYNEQFF
j_call: TRBJ2-6; d_call: TRBD1; v_call: TRBV28; clone_size: many; cdr3_nt: TGTGCCAGCAGGGGTGGACAGGCCCTTTCTGGGGCCAACGTCCTGACTTTC; cdr3_aa: CASRGGQALSGANVLTF
j_call: TRBJ2-7; d_call: NA; v_call: TRBV27; clone_size: many; cdr3_nt: TGTGCCAGCAGTTTCGGAGACATATACGAGCAGTACTTC; cdr3_aa: CASSFGDIYEQYF
j_call: TRBJ2-1; d_call: NA; v_call: TRBV9; clone_size: many; cdr3_nt: TGTGCCAGCAGCGTAGACTTAAGATCGGTTGGTCAGCTCCACAATGAGCAGTTCTTC; cdr3_aa: CASSVDLRSVGQLHNEQFF
j_call: TRBJ2-1; d_call: NA; v_call: TRBV19; clone_size: NA; cdr3_nt: TGTGCCAGTAGTATAGTAGGGAATGAGCAGTTCTTC; cdr3_aa: CASSIVGNEQFF
j_call: TRBJ1-6; d_call: NA; v_call: TRBV7-9; clone_size: many; cdr3_nt: TGTGCCAGCAGCTTAAAGACGGGGCTGAATTCACCCCTCCACTTT; cdr3_aa: CASSLKTGLNSPLHF
j_call: TRBJ2-7; d_call: NA; v_call: TRBV20-1; clone_size: many; cdr3_nt: TGCAGTGCGGGAGAGAGCTCCTACGAGCAGTACTTC; cdr3_aa: CSAGESSYEQYF
j_call: TRBJ2-7; d_call: NA; v_call: TRBV29-1; clone_size: many; cdr3_nt: TGCAGCGTGGGGACCTACGGCTACGAGCAGTACTTC; cdr3_aa: CSVGTYGYEQYF
j_call: TRBJ2-2; d_call: NA; v_call: TRBV2; clone_size: many; cdr3_nt: TGTGCCAGATCCCCCCCCAACACCGGGGAGCTGTTTTTT; cdr3_aa: CARSPPNTGELFF
j_call: TRBJ1-5; d_call: NA; v_call: TRBV27; clone_size: many; cdr3_nt: TGTGCCAGCAGTACCAATACAGGGTTAGGGAATCAGCCCCAGCATTTT; cdr3_aa: CASSTNTGLGNQPQHF
j_call: TRBJ2-7; d_call: TRBD1; v_call: TRBV3-1; clone_size: medium-sized; cdr3_nt: TGTGCCAGCAGCCGACAGGGAAGACACGAGCAGTACTTC; cdr3_aa: CASSRQGRHEQYF
j_call: TRBJ2-7; d_call: NA; v_call: TRBV29-1; clone_size: many; cdr3_nt: TGCAGCGTTGAATTACAGGGACTCTCCTACGAGCAGTACTTC; cdr3_aa: CSVELQGLSYEQYF
j_call: TRBJ1-6; d_call: NA; v_call: TRBV13; clone_size: NA; cdr3_nt: TGTGCCAGCAGTCTAGGTTGGAATTCACCCCTCCACTTT; cdr3_aa: CASSLGWNSPLHF
j_call: TRBJ1-1; d_call: TRBD1; v_call: TRBV28; clone_size: many; cdr3_nt: TGTGCCAGCAGTTTATGCTCCCGGGACAGGGAGAACACTGAAGCTTTCTTT; cdr3_aa: CASSLCSRDRENTEAFF
j_call: TRBJ2-5; d_call: TRBD1; v_call: TRBV29-1; clone_size: many; cdr3_nt: TGCAGCGCCCTAGTGGGACAGGTTGTGGAGACCCAGTACTTC; cdr3_aa: CSALVGQVVETQYF
j_call: TRBJ2-7; d_call: TRBD2; v_call: TRBV4-3; clone_size: many; cdr3_nt: TGCGCCAGCAGCCAAGGGGGAGCGGGGAGGTACGAGCAGTACTTC; cdr3_aa: CASSQGGAGRYEQYF
j_call: TRBJ2-4; d_call: NA; v_call: TRBV5-8; clone_size: many; cdr3_nt: TGTGCCAGCAGCTCCGAGAACAGGGTTTACAAAAACATTCAGTACTTC; cdr3_aa: CASSSENRVYKNIQYF
j_call: TRBJ2-7; d_call: TRBD1; v_call: TRBV10-3; clone_size: many; cdr3_nt: TGTGCCATCAGCCTCGGACAGGGCGACGAGCAGTACTTC; cdr3_aa: CAISLGQGDEQYF
j_call: TRBJ2-2; d_call: TRBD2; v_call: TRBV28; clone_size: NA; cdr3_nt: TGTGCCAGCAGGGGACTAGCGTTCGGGGAGCTGTTTTTT; cdr3_aa: CASRGLAFGELFF
j_call: TRBJ2-2; d_call: TRBD2; v_call: TRBV12-3/TRBV12-4; clone_size: many; cdr3_nt: TGTGCCAGCAGTCCACCGACTAGCGGGACCACCGGGGAGCTGTTTTTT; cdr3_aa: CASSPPTSGTTGELFF
j_call: TRBJ1-1; d_call: NA; v_call: TRBV29-1; clone_size: many; cdr3_nt: TGCAGCGCCGGTGGCGCGGCCACTGAAGCTTTCTTT; cdr3_aa: CSAGGAATEAFF
j_call: TRBJ2-7; d_call: TRBD1; v_call: TRBV7-9; clone_size: NA; cdr3_nt: TGTGCCAGCAGGACCGACAGGGTTGAGCAGTACTTC; cdr3_aa: CASRTDRVEQYF
j_call: TRBJ1-3; d_call: NA; v_call: TRBV12-3/TRBV12-4; clone_size: many; cdr3_nt: TGTGCCAGCAGTTGGTGGGGGAGCTCTGGAAACACCATATATTTT; cdr3_aa: CASSWWGSSGNTIYF
j_call: TRBJ2-2; d_call: NA; v_call: TRBV18; clone_size: many; cdr3_nt: TGTGCCAGCTCAGACTCAGGACAGTCCGTCAGGGAGCTGTTTTTT; cdr3_aa: CASSDSGQSVRELFF
j_call: TRBJ2-1; d_call: NA; v_call: TRBV24-1; clone_size: many; cdr3_nt: TGTGCCACCAGTGAAGGGGCCAATGAGCAGTTCTTC; cdr3_aa: CATSEGANEQFF
j_call: TRBJ2-3; d_call: NA; v_call: TRBV11-2; clone_size: many; cdr3_nt: TGTGCCAGCAGCTTAGTAAGGACTGCCTGGGTCACAGATACGCAGTATTTT; cdr3_aa: CASSLVRTAWVTDTQYF
j_call: TRBJ2-6; d_call: NA; v_call: TRBV19; clone_size: NA; cdr3_nt: TGTGCCAGTAGCTCCGACATCTCCCTGGGGGGGGCCAACGTCCTGACTTTC; cdr3_aa: CASSSDISLGGANVLTF
j_call: TRBJ2-3; d_call: NA; v_call: TRBV7-9; clone_size: many; cdr3_nt: TGTGCCAGCAGCTTAGGTCATAACACAGATACGCAGTATTTT; cdr3_aa: CASSLGHNTDTQYF
j_call: TRBJ1-2; d_call: NA; v_call: TRBV3-1; clone_size: medium-sized; cdr3_nt: TGTGCCAGCAGCCAAGATGGCTCCGGGACACGGTATGGCTACACCTTC; cdr3_aa: CASSQDGSGTRYGYTF
j_call: TRBJ2-1; d_call: TRBD2; v_call: TRBV7-9; clone_size: many; cdr3_nt: TGTGCCAGCAGCCCCAAGGGAGGGAGACTGAGTGAGCAGTTCTTC; cdr3_aa: CASSPKGGRLSEQFF
j_call: TRBJ1-5; d_call: NA; v_call: TRBV27; clone_size: many; cdr3_nt: TGTGCCAGCAGTCTAAGGGAGACTCAGCCCCAGCATTTT; cdr3_aa: CASSLRETQPQHF
j_call: TRBJ2-1; d_call: NA; v_call: TRBV19; clone_size: NA; cdr3_nt: TGTGCCAGTAGTAGAGGAACTAGCTCCTCGTACAATGAGCAGTTCTTC; cdr3_aa: CASSRGTSSSYNEQFF
j_call: TRBJ1-1; d_call: NA; v_call: TRBV4-1; clone_size: many; cdr3_nt: TGCGCCAGCAGCCAAGCGGAGGGCCCGAACACTGAAGCTTTCTTT; cdr3_aa: CASSQAEGPNTEAFF
j_call: TRBJ2-7; d_call: NA; v_call: TRBV7-9; clone_size: many; cdr3_nt: TGTGCCAGCAGCTTAGTCGGGGTTAAGAACGAGCAGTACTTC; cdr3_aa: CASSLVGVKNEQYF
j_call: TRBJ1-2; d_call: NA; v_call: TRBV6-2/TRBV6-3; clone_size: many; cdr3_nt: TGTGCCAGCAACCCCGACAGGCTCTATAGGAGTGGCTACACCTTC; cdr3_aa: CASNPDRLYRSGYTF